This T cell receptor beta chain was recovered during a study of identical twins' blood T cells. Findings and limits, study-wide: Abundant TCRbeta CDR3s overlapped more between twins than with unrelated donors.

TCRdb ran MiXCR on the 5' RACE reads and lists one entry per CDR3 protein. Of fewer than 450,000 distinct CDR3 sequences in the sample, about 28% are singletons; the top ten hold 5.5% to 6.5%. The V segment lost 3 bases and the J segment 3 bases; nucleotides outside the gene matches: 6. CDR3 size: 14 residues. CDR1 is SQVTM, CDR2 ANQGSEA, per germline. This clonotype was seen repeatedly, ten times or more. Its antigen is as yet unknown. The V gene is TRBV29-1, the J gene TRBJ2-7, with 9 bases identical to TRBD1. Sequenced: PBMCs. This TCR derives from a woman aged 18 to 55 in good health. This CDR3 reads CSVDPGQGFYEQYF. CDR3 nucleotide sequence: TGCAGCGTTGACCCGGGACAGGGCTTCTACGAGCAGTACTTC.